Listed below are T cell receptor beta chains from one sample, sequenced in a study of Ad26.COV2.S vaccination and SARS-CoV-2 variants. Some clones are missing from TCRdb's copy, which holds only in-frame ones; the method was immunoSEQ multiplex PCR. The sample contains some 480,000 clones, around 88% of which appear only once. The sample consisted of peripheral blood, taken in a trial of Ad26.COV2.S vaccine versus placebo. These receptors were collected from a person aged 18-60 years who received the Ad26.COV2.S COVID-19 vaccine or a placebo. The conserved cysteine and the conserved F or W are not part of the CDR3 here. Fields, in order: J gene, V gene, CDR3 protein.

>TRBJ2-7|TRBV28
ASSDYEQY
>TRBJ2-3|TRBV6-2/TRBV6-3
ASSPGDRYTDTQY
>TRBJ2-3|TRBV19
ASSREGGSRTDTQY
>TRBJ1-1|TRBV30
AWTPFGITEAF
>TRBJ1-2|TRBV6-2/TRBV6-3
ASSRLHFGYT
>TRBJ1-1|TRBV30
AWTRGGTEAF
>TRBJ2-1|TRBV3-1/TRBV3-2
ASSPNPAGVNEQF
>TRBJ2-5|TRBV2
AGSSRASETQY
>TRBJ1-1|TRBV6-5
ASRGQGAGNTEAF
>TRBJ1-5|TRBV6-5
ASNPGGPGWPQH
>TRBJ1-2|TRBV6-5
ASSYSETINYGYT
>TRBJ2-1|TRBV10-3
AISESRAVYNEQF
>TRBJ2-1|TRBV7-2
ASSSKNEQF
>TRBJ2-3|TRBV7-9
ASGLAGVSADTQY
>TRBJ1-5|TRBV20-1
SASQGAGQPQH